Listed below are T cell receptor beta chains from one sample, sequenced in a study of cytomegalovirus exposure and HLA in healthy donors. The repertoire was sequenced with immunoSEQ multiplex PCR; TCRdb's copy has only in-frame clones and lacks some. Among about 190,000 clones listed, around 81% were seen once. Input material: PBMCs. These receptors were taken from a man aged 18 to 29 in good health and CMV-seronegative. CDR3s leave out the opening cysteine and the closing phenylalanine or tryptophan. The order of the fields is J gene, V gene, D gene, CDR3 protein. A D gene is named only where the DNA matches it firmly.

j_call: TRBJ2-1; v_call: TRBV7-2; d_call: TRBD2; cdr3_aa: ASSFSGVEI
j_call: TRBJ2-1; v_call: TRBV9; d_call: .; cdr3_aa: ASSVGVAEQFEQF
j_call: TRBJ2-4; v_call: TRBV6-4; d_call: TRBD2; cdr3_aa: ASSAGTSGVQY
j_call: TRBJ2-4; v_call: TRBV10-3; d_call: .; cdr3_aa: AISEFWQDGNIQY
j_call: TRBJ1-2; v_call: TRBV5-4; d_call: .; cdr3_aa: ASSPLNGGYT
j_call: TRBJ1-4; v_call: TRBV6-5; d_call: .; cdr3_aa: ASSRATRGSEKLF
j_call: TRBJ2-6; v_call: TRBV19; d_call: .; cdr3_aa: ASTQGSSGANVLT
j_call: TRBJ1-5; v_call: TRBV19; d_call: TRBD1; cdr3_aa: ASSRDRVNSFSNQPQH
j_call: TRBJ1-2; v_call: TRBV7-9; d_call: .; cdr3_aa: ASTQYQGGYT
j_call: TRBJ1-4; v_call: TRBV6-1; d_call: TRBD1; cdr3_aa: ASSGQGGGNEKLF
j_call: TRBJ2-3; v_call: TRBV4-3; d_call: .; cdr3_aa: ASSQDPAGGTDTQY
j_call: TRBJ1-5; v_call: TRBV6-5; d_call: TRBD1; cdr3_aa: ASSRGQSDQPQH
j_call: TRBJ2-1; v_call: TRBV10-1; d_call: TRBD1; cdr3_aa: ASSKNRIQGQVEQF
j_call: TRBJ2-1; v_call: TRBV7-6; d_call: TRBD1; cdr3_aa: ASSNTGGWEQF